This note documents a single T cell receptor (beta chain) sequence. V shed 0 bases and J shed 2 bases, with 1 base lying between them. CDR1 is MNHNS and CDR2 is SASEGT in the germline V gene. This CDR3 has 12 amino acids. Localized lung adenocarcinoma, a non-small cell lung cancer, affected the donors. The source of the sample is a study of CD4 and CD8 cells across lung adenocarcinoma regions. TCRdb called the PCR reads again in MiXCR, with one record for every CDR3 protein. The profile shows more than 9,500 distinct CDR3 sequences, roughly 43% of them singletons. The chain combines TRBV6-1 with TRBJ1-2; no clear D. The sample consisted of CD8+ T cells from the margin of a lung tumor. This receptor was taken from a female donor with lung adenocarcinoma. The CD4 and CD8 labels of this study may be unreliable. In DNA form, the CDR3 reads TGTGCCAGCAGTGAAGCGAACTATGGCTACACCTTC. Translating gives CASSEANYGYTF.